The 17 T cell receptor beta chains presented below share a single source sample, sequenced in a study of patients with pleural tuberculosis. Each CDR3 protein is one row after TCRdb ran MiXCR on the reads. The data show under 65,000 distinct CDR3 sequences, with 5.5% to 8% seen just once and about a sixth held by the top ten. Source of these receptors: a human donor with pleural tuberculosis.

This clonotype occurred many times. The rearrangement joins TRBV4-1 to TRBJ1-2; D gene uncertain. The CDR3 length is 15 residues. V lost 0 bases to trimming and J lost 4 bases, with 12 bases between them. Germline CDR1 reads MGHRA; CDR2 reads YSYEKL. Here the CDR3 reads CASSQDVERLYGYTF. Here the CDR3 DNA reads TGCGCCAGCAGCCAAGATGTAGAACGGCTCTATGGCTACACCTTC.

Ten or more counts support this clonotype. This chain connects TRBV20-1 to TRBJ2-7; 8 bases fit TRBD1. After removal of 1 base from V and 3 bases from J, the junction contained 5 bases not matched to a gene. Looked up from germline, CDR1 is DFQATT and CDR2 is SNEGSKA (reference sequence). The CDR3 runs to 14 residues. The CDR3 DNA follows: TGCAGTGCTAGAGGCAGGGGGCGAAGCTACGAGCAGTACTTC. This gives the protein CSARGRGRSYEQYF.

This clonotype was seen ten or more times. V is TRBV20-1 and J is TRBJ2-3; D possibly corresponds to TRBD1 (6 bases). Germline V gives CDR1 DFQATT, CDR2 SNEGSKA (reference sequence). Trimming cost V 0 bases and J 1 base, with 14 bases left between them. The CDR3 is made up of 16 amino acids. The CDR3 DNA reads TGCAGTGCTAGAGATTGGGTGACAGGACGCACAGATACGCAGTATTTT. As protein: CSARDWVTGRTDTQYF.

The table lists this clonotype with many counts. This rearrangement joins TRBV20-1 to TRBJ2-7; the D gene is possibly TRBD1 (7 bases). V was shortened by 0 bases and J by 3 bases, with 15 bases between the two germline ends. This CDR3 is built from 15 residues. Germline loops: CDR1 DFQATT, CDR2 SNEGSKA (reference sequence). The CDR3 DNA reads TGCAGTGCTAGAGACCTCGGAGGGGGCAGCTACGAGCAGTACTTC. Its translation is CSARDLGGGSYEQYF.

The sample holds many counts of this clonotype. This chain connects TRBV12-3 or TRBV12-4 to TRBJ1-1; 7 bases align to TRBD1. V lost 5 bases to trimming and J lost 5 bases; unmatched junction nucleotides: 17. This CDR3 spans 17 amino acids. Here the CDR3 reads CASSLTEGRGVDTEAFF. The CDR3 nucleotides are TGTGCCAGCAGTCTAACAGAGGGCAGGGGGGTTGATACTGAAGCTTTCTTT.

This clonotype was counted between two and nine times. J is TRBJ2-7 and V is TRBV28; a possible D gene is TRBD2 (6 bases). V was cut by 6 bases and J by 7 bases, with 19 bases left in between. Germline V CDR1 and CDR2: MDHEN, SYDVKM. The CDR3 totals 14 residues. This chain's CDR3 is CASSPPMGGSEQYF. CDR3 nucleotides: TGTGCCAGCAGCCCCCCCATGGGAGGCTCAGAGCAGTACTTC.

This clonotype occurred many times. The chain uses TRBV11-1 and TRBJ2-7, with TRBD1 matching over 7 bases. V shed 5 bases, J shed 5 bases, and the junction held 6 bases outside the gene matches. Germline CDR1 is SGHAT and CDR2 is FQDESV (reference sequence). This CDR3 is 13 amino acids long. CDR3 bases: TGTGCCAGCAGCGTGGACAGGTCCCACGAGCAGTACGTC. It encodes CASSVDRSHEQYV.

With regard to this clonotype: At one boundary the junction diverges from the germline segment, which might be a read error. CDR3 DNA: TGTGCCACCAGTGATTTGCAACGGCCAGATATGCAGTATTTT. Protein sequence: CATSDLQRPDMQYF. This rearrangement joins TRBV24-1 to TRBJ2-3; no reliable D call. The CDR3 sequence is 14 residues long. The germline CDR1 and CDR2 sequences are KGHDR and SFDVKD.

In DNA form, the CDR3 reads TGTGCCAGTGCTGCCAAGGGATTCCAAGAGACCCAGTACTTC. This codes for CASAAKGFQETQYF. This chain connects TRBV2 to TRBJ2-5; D gene unclear. V was pared by 9 bases and J by 1 base, with 15 bases between. Germline V CDR1 and CDR2: SNHLY, FYNNEI. The length of the CDR3 is 14 residues.

This clonotype was recorded a few times. J is TRBJ2-7 and V is TRBV12-3 or TRBV12-4; D is ambiguous. The V end lost 4 bases, the J end lost 5 bases, and 9 bases lay between the germline ends. The CDR3 loop spans 12 amino acids. In DNA, the CDR3 is TGTGCCAGCAGTTCCACAGTCCACGAGCAGTACGTC. Encoded protein: CASSSTVHEQYV.

This clonotype was picked up many times. The gene calls are TRBV6-2 or TRBV6-3 and TRBJ2-7, with a tentative D call TRBD1 (6 bases). Trimming left V 2 bases short and J 4 bases short, with 18 bases between. This CDR3 has 16 amino acids. The V gene's germline CDR1 is MNHEY and CDR2 SVGEGT. CDR3 sequence reads: CASSYAGTLSTYEQYV. CDR3 DNA: TGTGCCAGCAGTTACGCAGGGACACTATCGACATACGAGCAGTACGTC.

This clonotype was detected many times. The CDR3, as DNA: TGTGCCAGCAGCCAAGGGCCAGGGTATTCACCCCTCCACTTT. Translating it yields CASSQGPGYSPLHF. The chain links TRBV3-1 to TRBJ1-6, with a tentative D call TRBD1 (5 bases). The V gene lost 1 base and the J gene lost 8 bases, with 9 bases spanning the gap. The length of the CDR3 is 14 residues. CDR1 and CDR2 from the germline V gene are LGHDT and YNNKEL (reference sequence). The variable domain in full, completed from reference TRBV3-1 and TRBJ1-6, reads DTAVSQTPKYLVTQMGNDKSIKCEQNLGHDTMYWYKQDSKKFLKIMFSYNNKELIINETVPNRFSPKSPDKAHLNLHINSLELGDSAVYFCASSQGPGYSPLHFGNGTRLTVT.

This clonotype occurred many times. The genes are TRBV2 and TRBJ2-1; D remains unclear. The V gene lost 2 bases and the J gene lost 4 bases, with 12 bases spanning the gap. The germline CDR1 and CDR2 sequences are SNHLY and FYNNEI. The CDR3 has 15 residues. CDR3 sequence: CASSESPARYNEQFF. CDR3 sequence (DNA): TGTGCCAGCAGTGAATCCCCGGCCAGGTACAATGAGCAGTTCTTC.

This clonotype has at least ten counts. The chain links TRBV11-1 to TRBJ1-1, with 7 nucleotides matching TRBD1. From germline, CDR1 is SGHAT and CDR2 FQDESV (reference sequence). The CDR3 runs 15 residues. With V trimmed by 8 bases and J by 6 bases, 15 bases remained unmatched. The CDR3 nucleotides are TGTGCCAGCTCTTACGGGGGCAGTCAGGGGGCTGAAGCTTTCTTT. As protein: CASSYGGSQGAEAFF.

The rearrangement joins TRBV30 to TRBJ1-6; perhaps TRBD1 as D (5 bases). Germline assignment: CDR1 GTSNPN and CDR2 SVGIG (reference sequence). The CDR3 runs 13 residues. The V end was cut by 0 bases, the J end by 8 bases, with 8 bases between. The CDR3 bases are TGTGCCTGGAGTGTACGGGACGATTCACCCCTCCACTTT. It encodes CAWSVRDDSPLHF.

The J gene is TRBJ2-2, the V gene TRBV11-2; TRBD1 is a possible D gene (6 bases). The CDR3 extends over 15 amino acids. Germline CDR1 is SGHAT and CDR2 is FQNNGV. Trimming cost V 4 bases and J 5 bases, with 14 bases left between them. This CDR3 reads CASSYAYQGTGELFF. The CDR3 nucleotides are TGTGCCAGCAGCTACGCGTATCAGGGGACCGGGGAGCTGTTTTTT.

V usage is TRBV12-3 or TRBV12-4 and J usage is TRBJ2-5, with D maybe TRBD2 (6 bases). Trimming took 4 bases from V and 5 from J, leaving 11 bases between them. The CDR3 spans 13 residues. CDR3 protein: CASSYQGLETQYF. The DNA of the CDR3 is TGTGCCAGCAGTTATCAGGGACTGGAGACCCAGTACTTC.